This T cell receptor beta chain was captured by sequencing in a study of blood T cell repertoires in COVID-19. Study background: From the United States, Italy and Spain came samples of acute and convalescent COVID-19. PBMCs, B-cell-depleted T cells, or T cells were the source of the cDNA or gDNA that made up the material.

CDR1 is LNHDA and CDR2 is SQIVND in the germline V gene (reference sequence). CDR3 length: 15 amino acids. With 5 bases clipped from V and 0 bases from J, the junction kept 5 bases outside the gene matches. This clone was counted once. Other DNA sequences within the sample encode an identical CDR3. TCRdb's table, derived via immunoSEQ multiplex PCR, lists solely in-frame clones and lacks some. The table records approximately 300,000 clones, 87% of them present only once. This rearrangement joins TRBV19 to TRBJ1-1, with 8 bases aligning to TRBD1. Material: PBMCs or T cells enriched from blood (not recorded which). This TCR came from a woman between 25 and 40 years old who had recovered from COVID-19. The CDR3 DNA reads TGTGCCAGTAGTCTAGGGACAGGATTGAACACTGAAGCTTTCTTT. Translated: CASSLGTGLNTEAFF.